A single sample is the source of the 30 T cell receptor beta chains below, sequenced in a study of OX40 agonist ivuxolimab in advanced cancers. Method: immunoSEQ multiplex PCR; TCRdb's copy keeps in-frame clones and lacks some. This table holds fewer than 75,000 clones, roughly nine tenths found once. Source: CD4+ or CD8+ T cells sorted from blood, taken in a trial of the OX40 agonist ivuxolimab. The receptors come from an adult with an advanced solid tumor such as melanoma, head and neck, liver or kidney cancer.

The chain couples TRBV10-1 to TRBJ2-3; possibly TRBD1 for D (7 bases). This CDR3 has 12 residues. Germline CDR1 reads WNHNN; CDR2 reads SYGVQD (reference sequence). Trimming removed 6 bases from V and 11 bases from J, with 15 bases in between. CDR3 region: CASSGGQMKQYF. CDR3 sequence (DNA): TGCGCCAGCAGCGGGGGACAGATGAAGCAGTATTTT.

The chain carries TRBV5-4 and TRBJ2-3; 9 bases fit TRBD2. Trimming at V came to 4 bases and at J to 2 bases, leaving 8 bases not matched to a gene. The CDR3 has 16 amino acids. Looked up from germline, CDR1 is SGHNT and CDR2 is YYREEE (reference sequence). The CDR3 region is CASSGGGARSTDTQYF. CDR3 nucleotide sequence: TGTGCCAGCAGCGGCGGGGGGGCCCGATCCACAGATACGCAGTATTTT. Based on the CDR3 plus reference TRBV5-4 and TRBJ2-3, the full variable domain is ETGVTQSPTHLIKTRGQQVTLRCSSQSGHNTVSWYQQALGQGPQFIFQYYREEENGRGNFPPRFSGLQFPNYSSELNVNALELDDSALYLCASSGGGARSTDTQYFGPGTRLTVL.

V is TRBV5-1 and J is TRBJ1-1; 8 nucleotides align to TRBD1. Trimming took 4 bases from V and 1 from J; bases not matched to a gene: 3. The germline CDR1 and CDR2 sequences are SGHRS and YFSETQ. This CDR3 is 14 amino acids long. The CDR3 DNA is TGCGCCAGCAGCACGGACAGGGAGAACACTGAAGCTTTCTTT. This encodes CASSTDRENTEAFF. Based on the CDR3 plus reference TRBV5-1 and TRBJ1-1, the full variable domain is KAGVTQTPRYLIKTRGQQVTLSCSPISGHRSVSWYQQTPGQGLQFLFEYFSETQRNKGNFPGRFSGRQFSNSRSEMNVSTLELGDSALYLCASSTDRENTEAFFGQGTRLTVV.

The chain combines TRBV30 with TRBJ2-3; the D gene could be TRBD1 or TRBD2 (6 bases each). The CDR3 totals 13 residues. Trimming took 5 bases from V and 6 from J, leaving 15 bases between them. Germline loops: CDR1 GTSNPN, CDR2 SVGIG (reference sequence). This CDR3 reads CAWGGLAGDTQYF. In DNA form, the CDR3 reads TGTGCCTGGGGGGGGCTAGCAGGGGATACGCAGTATTTT.

A word on this clone: At the DNA level, this CDR3 is encoded by other sequences in the same sample as well. CDR3 in DNA: TGTGCCAGCAGTTTTACAGGGCCCTATAATTCACCCCTCCACTTT. Amino acids: CASSFTGPYNSPLHF. This chain connects TRBV2 to TRBJ1-6; D possibly corresponds to TRBD1 (6 bases). The germline CDR1 and CDR2 sequences are SNHLY and FYNNEI. CDR3 length equals 15 residues. Trimming removed 5 bases at V and 2 bases at J, with 10 bases between.

The chain is built from TRBV4-3 and TRBJ2-6, with 7 bases aligning to TRBD1. This CDR3 has 18 amino acids. Germline V gene lookup returns CDR1 LGHNA and CDR2 YSLEER. Trimming cost V 3 bases and J 2 bases; bases outside gene matches: 10. The CDR3 loop reads CASSHITGDLAGANVLTF. The CDR3, as DNA: TGCGCCAGCAGCCATATCACAGGGGATCTCGCTGGGGCCAACGTCCTGACTTTC.

This chain connects TRBV2 to TRBJ1-6; 7 bases map to TRBD1. J gave up 8 bases and V 7 bases, and 11 bases lay outside the gene matches. CDR3 size: 15 residues. CDR1 SNHLY and CDR2 FYNNEI come from the germline V gene. DNA for the CDR3: TGTGCCAGCAACTCTCTCTGGACAGGAGATTCACCCCTCCACTTT. Its protein is CASNSLWTGDSPLHF.

V gene TRBV6-1 combines with J gene TRBJ2-7, with 7 bases lining up with TRBD1. CDR3 length: 14 amino acids. Germline V gene data show CDR1 as MNHNS and CDR2 as SASEGT. The ends lost 5 bases at V and 3 bases at J; junction bases unmatched: 7. Written as DNA, the CDR3 is TGTGCCAGCAGTTCTCCGGGACAGTACTACGAGCAGTACTTC. Translated, it gives CASSSPGQYYEQYF.

The table lists this clone with a count of one. The rearrangement links TRBV7-3 to TRBJ2-7; the match to TRBD2 covers 9 bases. V was pared by 2 bases and J by 1 base, with 3 bases of the junction left unmatched. This CDR3 spans 15 amino acids. Germline values: CDR1 SGHTA, CDR2 FQGTGA. In DNA, the CDR3 is TGTGCCAGCAGCTTAGCGGGAGGGCCTTCCTACGAGCAGTACTTC. Translation: CASSLAGGPSYEQYF.

This sequence joins TRBV19 and TRBJ2-4, with 9 bases lining up with TRBD1. CDR3 length equals 15 residues. With 3 bases clipped from V and 5 bases from J, the junction kept 5 bases outside the gene matches. The germline V gene encodes CDR1 LNHDA and CDR2 SQIVND (reference sequence). In nucleotides, the CDR3 is TGTGCCAGTAGTATGGGACAGGGAGGTCAAAACATTCAGTACTTC. It codes for CASSMGQGGQNIQYF.

This chain connects TRBV30 to TRBJ1-4, with 8 bases matching TRBD1. The length of the CDR3 is 17 residues. Trimming at V came to 2 bases and at J to 4 bases, leaving 12 bases not matched to a gene. Germline CDR1 GTSNPN, CDR2 SVGIG (reference sequence). The CDR3 DNA is TGTGCCTGGAGTACCGGACAGGGAGCTGGGGATAATGAAAAACTGTTTTTT. Amino acids: CAWSTGQGAGDNEKLFF.

This chain uses TRBV5-8 with TRBJ2-5; D unclear. The V end was cut by 0 bases, the J end by 3 bases, with 12 bases between. Germline V gene data show CDR1 as SGHTS and CDR2 as YDEGEE. The CDR3 spans 15 residues. CDR3 residues: CASSLAGRKEETQYF. Here the CDR3 DNA reads TGTGCCAGCAGCTTGGCGGGCAGGAAAGAAGAGACCCAGTACTTC.

The V call is TRBV7-6, the J call TRBJ2-5; D assignment may be TRBD1 or TRBD2 (5 bases each). The CDR3 spans 15 residues. V was pared by 2 bases and J by 4 bases, with 14 bases between. CDR1 and CDR2 from the germline V gene are SGHVS and FNYEAQ. This CDR3 is CASSLNRGRIETQYF. The CDR3 coding sequence is TGTGCCAGCAGCTTAAATCGGGGCCGGATAGAGACCCAGTACTTC.

The chain carries TRBV27 and TRBJ1-6, with D unresolved. Germline CDR1 is MNHEY and CDR2 is SMNVEV (reference sequence). This CDR3 comprises 13 residues. Trimming pared 0 bases from V and 10 bases from J, leaving 7 bases between. This CDR3 reads CASSLSPYSPLHF. CDR3 in DNA: TGTGCCAGCAGTTTATCCCCCTACTCACCCCTCCACTTT.

This chain uses TRBV7-9 with TRBJ1-1; TRBD1 agrees at 7 bases. The CDR3 spans 13 residues. Germline V CDR1 and CDR2: SEHNR, FQNEAQ (reference sequence). Trimming cost V 3 bases and J 6 bases; bases outside gene matches: 4. The chain's CDR3 is CASSLGGGAEAFF. CDR3 DNA sequence: TGTGCCAGCAGCTTGGGAGGGGGCGCTGAAGCTTTCTTT. Using reference TRBV7-9 and TRBJ1-1 for the parts outside the CDR3, the full variable domain is DTGVSQNPRHKITKRGQNVTFRCDPISEHNRLYWYRQTLGQGPEFLTYFQNEAQLEKSRLLSDRFSAERPKGSFSTLEIQRTEQGDSAMYLCASSLGGGAEAFFGQGTRLTVV.

This rearrangement joins TRBV11-3 to TRBJ2-2, with D possibly being TRBD2 (6 bases). The length of the CDR3 is 15 residues. V lost 1 base and J lost 5, with 11 bases in between. Germline lookup yields CDR1 SGHNT and CDR2 YENEEA. Here the CDR3 reads CASSLGFGGTGELFF. The CDR3 nucleotides are TGTGCCAGCAGCTTAGGTTTCGGGGGAACCGGGGAGCTGTTTTTT.

The chain has TRBV7-3 and TRBJ2-2; 9 bases agree with TRBD2. The trim removed 5 bases at V and 5 bases at J, leaving 9 bases unmatched. Germline V gene lookup returns CDR1 SGHTA and CDR2 FQGTGA. This CDR3 is built from 16 residues. Here the CDR3 reads CASSPFGGRATGELFF. The DNA of the CDR3 is TGTGCCAGCAGCCCATTTGGCGGGAGGGCAACCGGGGAGCTGTTTTTT. The full variable domain, its missing parts supplied by reference TRBV7-3 and TRBJ2-2, is GAGVSQTPSNKVTEKGKYVELRCDPISGHTALYWYRQSLGQGPEFLIYFQGTGAADDSGLPNDRFFAVRPEGSVSTLKIQRTERGDSAVYLCASSPFGGRATGELFFGEGSRLTVL.

The rearrangement uses TRBV19 and TRBJ2-5; TRBD2 agrees at 9 bases. There are 15 residues in the CDR3. Germline loops: CDR1 LNHDA, CDR2 SQIVND (reference sequence). V dropped 3 bases and J dropped 2; count of bases not matched to a gene: 4. The CDR3 spells CASSIPSGGQETQYF. CDR3 nucleotides: TGTGCCAGTAGTATCCCGAGCGGGGGGCAAGAGACCCAGTACTTC.

The chain has TRBV5-1 and TRBJ2-1, with no clear D. Germline loops: CDR1 SGHRS, CDR2 YFSETQ. Deletions cut 1 base from V and 5 bases from J, with 16 bases between. The CDR3 contains 16 residues. CDR3 sequence: CASSLKAVEANNEQFF. The CDR3 DNA follows: TGCGCCAGCAGCTTGAAGGCAGTAGAGGCTAACAATGAGCAGTTCTTC.

The genes are TRBV5-6 and TRBJ2-3; 7 bases are shared with TRBD2. Trimming cost V 3 bases and J 0 bases; bases outside gene matches: 16. Per germline, CDR1 SGHDT and CDR2 YYEEEE. The CDR3 covers 19 residues. The DNA of the CDR3 is TGTGCCAGCAGCTCGTTTCGGGCGGGGGACCCTGCTAGCACAGATACGCAGTATTTT. The encoded protein is CASSSFRAGDPASTDTQYF.

The sample holds one count of this clone. The chain carries TRBV29-1 and TRBJ2-4, with a weak D call TRBD1 (5 bases). CDR1 and CDR2 (germline): SQVTM, ANQGSEA. CDR3 length: 14 amino acids. The ends were cut back, 6 bases at V and 2 bases at J, with 14 bases in the middle. The chain's CDR3 is CSVTGVRSKNIQYF. The CDR3 DNA reads TGCAGCGTCACAGGAGTGCGATCCAAAAACATTCAGTACTTC. Combining the CDR3 with reference TRBV29-1 and TRBJ2-4 gives the whole variable domain SAVISQKPSRDICQRGTSLTIQCQVDSQVTMMFWYRQQPGQSLTLIATANQGSEATYESGFVIDKFPISRPNLTFSTLTVSNMSPEDSSIYLCSVTGVRSKNIQYFGAGTRLSVL.

The CDR3 nucleotides read TGTGCCAGCAGCTCGCGGTTGGATCAAGAGACCCAGTACTTC. Its protein product is CASSSRLDQETQYF. The rearrangement joins TRBV5-4 to TRBJ2-5; D uncertain. Trimming took off 3 bases at V and 2 bases at J, with 11 bases between the two ends. Germline V CDR1 and CDR2: SGHNT, YYREEE (reference sequence). This CDR3 spans 14 amino acids.

The rearrangement uses TRBV28 and TRBJ1-4; TRBD1 might be the D (5 bases). V shed 2 bases and J shed 4 bases, with 17 bases lying between them. Germline CDR1 and CDR2: MDHEN and SYDVKM. This CDR3 is 17 amino acids long. The CDR3: CASSLPQHGALNEKLFF. CDR3 nucleotides: TGTGCCAGCAGTTTACCCCAACATGGGGCGCTTAATGAAAAACTGTTTTTT.

The rearrangement joins TRBV30 to TRBJ2-5, with D possibly TRBD2 on 7 matching bases. Germline CDR1 is GTSNPN and CDR2 is SVGIG (reference sequence). Trimming pared 3 bases from V and 4 bases from J, leaving 12 bases between. The CDR3 has 13 residues. This CDR3 reads CAWRGGVVETQYF. The CDR3 DNA reads TGTGCCTGGAGAGGGGGGGTCGTAGAGACCCAGTACTTC.

The CDR3 coding sequence is TGTGCCAGCAGTGAGGACAGGGCGATAGCCAAAAACATTCAGTACTTC. Its protein product is CASSEDRAIAKNIQYF. This rearrangement joins TRBV25-1 to TRBJ2-4; TRBD1 matches at 8 bases. With V trimmed by 3 bases and J by 0 bases, 4 bases remained unmatched. Germline CDR1 MGHDK, CDR2 SYGVNS. The CDR3 is 16 residues long.

The chain carries TRBV11-2 and TRBJ2-5; D remains ambiguous. V was trimmed by 5 bases and J by 2 bases, leaving 18 bases between them. This CDR3 region has 16 residues. CDR1 SGHAT and CDR2 FQNNGV come from the germline V gene. The CDR3 region is CASSKLLNRLQETQYF. The CDR3 DNA follows: TGTGCCAGCAGCAAGCTCCTTAACAGACTTCAAGAGACCCAGTACTTC.

The genes are TRBV6-6 and TRBJ1-5; D is unclear. Germline-derived CDR1 and CDR2 are MNHNY and SVGAGI (reference sequence). The CDR3 covers 15 residues. Between the trimmed V and J ends, which lost 7 bases and 0 bases, there was a span of 13 bases. CDR3 in amino acids: CASTEPLYSNQPQHF. In DNA, the CDR3 is TGTGCCAGCACCGAACCCCTTTATAGCAATCAGCCCCAGCATTTT.

The rearrangement uses TRBV6-6 and TRBJ1-1, with D perhaps TRBD1 (5 bases). The CDR3 length is 14 residues. Germline CDR1 reads MNHNY; CDR2 reads SVGAGI (reference sequence). V was pared by 0 bases and J by 5 bases, with 10 bases between. The CDR3 reads CASSYSGVGTEAFF. In DNA, the CDR3 is TGTGCCAGCAGTTACTCGGGGGTGGGGACTGAAGCTTTCTTT.

The chain is built from TRBV7-9 and TRBJ1-1; D is ambiguous. The germline CDR1 and CDR2 sequences are SEHNR and FQNEAQ (reference sequence). This CDR3 spans 13 amino acids. The V end was cut by 3 bases, the J end by 1 base, with 6 bases between. The DNA for the CDR3 is TGTGCCAGCAGCTTCTCCACGAACACTGAAGCTTTCTTT. Amino acids: CASSFSTNTEAFF. Together with reference TRBV7-9 and TRBJ1-1, the CDR3 gives the full variable domain: DTGVSQNPRHKITKRGQNVTFRCDPISEHNRLYWYRQTLGQGPEFLTYFQNEAQLEKSRLLSDRFSAERPKGSFSTLEIQRTEQGDSAMYLCASSFSTNTEAFFGQGTRLTVV.

The rearrangement uses TRBV4-1 and TRBJ2-2; the D gene could be TRBD1 or TRBD2 (5 bases each). The germline V gene encodes CDR1 MGHRA and CDR2 YSYEKL. Trimming took off 1 base at V and 1 base at J, with 16 bases between the two ends. CDR3 length: 18 amino acids. The CDR3 reads CASSQARRQTGNTGELFF. The CDR3 DNA follows: TGCGCCAGCAGCCAAGCCCGGAGGCAAACAGGGAACACCGGGGAGCTGTTTTTT.